These 22 T cell receptor beta chains came from one sample sequenced in a study of T-cell memory formation after mild COVID-19. Each CDR3 protein gets one entry after TCRdb re-called the 5' RACE reads with MiXCR. Altogether over 70,000 distinct CDR3 sequences are present, about 15% being singletons, with the ten largest covering approximately 40%. The sequenced material came from PBMCs or a T cell subset sorted from them (not recorded which). Receptors originate from a man younger than 35 who had mild COVID-19 (a few samples of this study predate the infection). Cell type and time point are not known.

The chain couples TRBV4-3 to TRBJ2-3, with 8 bases that match TRBD2. This CDR3 spans 17 amino acids. Trimming at V came to 3 bases and at J to 0 bases, leaving 8 bases not matched to a gene. CDR1 LGHNA and CDR2 YSLEER come from the germline V gene. CDR3 sequence reads: CASSHGVAGWSTDTQYF. CDR3 DNA: TGCGCCAGCAGCCATGGTGTAGCGGGGTGGAGCACAGATACGCAGTATTTT.

Ten or more counts support this clonotype. This rearrangement joins TRBV6-5 to TRBJ2-2, with D unresolved. This CDR3 has 14 amino acids. Germline-derived CDR1 and CDR2 are MNHEY and SVGAGI. V was shortened by 0 bases and J by 6 bases, with 8 bases between the two germline ends. The CDR3 here is CASSYSPKAGELFF. The CDR3 DNA is TGTGCCAGCAGTTACTCCCCGAAGGCCGGGGAGCTGTTTTTT.

The V gene is TRBV6-2 or TRBV6-3, the J gene TRBJ1-5, with 9 bases that match TRBD1. J gave up 6 bases and V 2 bases, and 5 bases lay outside the gene matches. The V gene's germline CDR1 is MNHEY and CDR2 SVGEGT. The CDR3 contains 15 residues. The CDR3 loop is CASSYGTGFRQPQHF. CDR3 nucleotides: TGTGCCAGCAGTTACGGGACAGGGTTTCGTCAGCCCCAGCATTTT.

The V call is TRBV7-8, the J call TRBJ2-7; no clear D gene. This CDR3 contains 14 residues. Germline V gives CDR1 SGHVS, CDR2 FQNEAQ. V was cut by 1 base and J by 6 bases, with 13 bases left in between. The CDR3 loop reads CASSLGPDFSEQYF. For the CDR3, the DNA is TGTGCCAGCAGCTTAGGTCCGGATTTCTCCGAGCAGTACTTC. The complete variable domain, with remaining parts taken from reference TRBV7-8 and TRBJ2-7, reads GAGVSQSPRYKVAKRGQDVALRCDPISGHVSLFWYQQALGQGPEFLTYFQNEAQLDKSGLPSDRFFAERPEGSVSTLKIQRTQQEDSAVYLCASSLGPDFSEQYFGPGTRLTVT.

The sample holds a few counts of this clonotype. This chain joins TRBV7-6 and TRBJ2-3; 7 bases agree with TRBD2. This CDR3 has 17 residues. In germline, CDR1 is SGHVS, CDR2 FNYEAQ. Unmatched junction bases numbered 14, after V lost 2 bases and J lost 6 bases. The CDR3 reads CASSLKVSSAGEDTQYF. DNA for the CDR3: TGTGCCAGCAGCTTAAAAGTTAGCTCCGCGGGGGAGGATACGCAGTATTTT.

This clonotype was recorded a few times. The V gene is TRBV6-2 or TRBV6-3, the J gene TRBJ2-1, with 7 bases matching TRBD1. V shed 0 bases, J shed 7 bases, and the junction held 9 bases outside the gene matches. This CDR3 is 16 amino acids long. CDR1 is MNHEY and CDR2 is SVGEGT in the germline V gene. The CDR3 bases are TGTGCCAGCAGTTACTCACGATCGGACAGGACTAATGAGCAGTTCTTC. Protein sequence: CASSYSRSDRTNEQFF.

The V and J genes are TRBV4-1 and TRBJ2-1; D may correspond to TRBD1 or TRBD2 (5 bases each). Trimming cost V 4 bases and J 2 bases, with 15 bases left between them. This CDR3 contains 16 residues. Germline loops: CDR1 MGHRA, CDR2 YSYEKL. The DNA for the CDR3 is TGCGCCAGCAGCCTGGGGACCCTACGGGCCTACAATGAGCAGTTCTTC. This sequence encodes CASSLGTLRAYNEQFF.

This clonotype was detected many times. This chain uses TRBV4-1 with TRBJ2-7, with 12 bases matching TRBD1. J lost 1 base, V lost 0 bases, and 4 bases had no gene match. The germline V gene has CDR1 MGHRA and CDR2 YSYEKL. There are 17 residues in the CDR3. The CDR3 DNA follows: TGCGCCAGCAGCCAAGATCCGGGACAGGGGGCATCCTACGAGCAGTACGTC. Translation: CASSQDPGQGASYEQYV.

The table lists this clonotype with many counts. The gene calls are TRBV12-3 or TRBV12-4 and TRBJ2-3; D tentatively fits TRBD1 or TRBD2 (5 bases each). V gave up 3 bases and J gave up 2 bases, with 15 bases separating them. This CDR3 region has 16 residues. CDR3 residues: CASSLRDGVFTDTQYF. CDR3 nucleotides: TGTGCCAGCAGTTTGAGGGACGGGGTATTCACAGATACGCAGTATTTT.

The rearrangement joins TRBV2 to TRBJ2-1; D is perhaps TRBD1 or TRBD2 (5 bases each). Germline values: CDR1 SNHLY, CDR2 FYNNEI. Trimming shortened V by 11 bases and J by 6 bases, and 14 bases separated the two germline ends. The CDR3 has 12 residues. The chain's CDR3 is CADWGPLNEQFF. The CDR3 nucleotides read TGTGCCGACTGGGGACCGCTCAATGAGCAGTTCTTC.

This rearrangement joins TRBV6-5 to TRBJ2-1; unclear D gene. Germline CDR1 and CDR2: MNHEY and SVGAGI. V was trimmed by 9 bases and J by 7 bases, leaving 16 bases between them. The CDR3 is 13 amino acids. The CDR3 spells CASIPPGENEQFF. DNA of the CDR3: TGTGCCAGTATCCCGCCAGGAGAAAATGAGCAGTTCTTC.

The rearrangement uses TRBV12-3 or TRBV12-4 and TRBJ1-1; D is uncertain. Trimming shortened V by 4 bases and J by 12 bases, and 12 bases separated the two germline ends. This CDR3 spans 11 amino acids. CDR3 protein: CASSYLDKTFF. The CDR3 region has the DNA TGTGCCAGCAGTTATCTTGACAAGACTTTCTTT.

This clonotype was counted between two and nine times. DNA for the CDR3: TGTGCCAGCAGTTTAGGACGGGGACAGGGGCCGGACACTGAAGCTTTCTTT. This encodes CASSLGRGQGPDTEAFF. The chain has TRBV12-3 or TRBV12-4 and TRBJ1-1; 10 bases are shared with TRBD1. This CDR3 region has 17 residues. V trimming: 1 base; J trimming: 3 bases; junction bases outside the gene matches: 8.

The genes are TRBV11-2 and TRBJ2-3, with no clear D. Between the trimmed V and J ends, which lost 4 bases and 1 base, there was a span of 15 bases. CDR3 length: 16 amino acids. From germline, CDR1 is SGHAT and CDR2 FQNNGV. This chain's CDR3 is CASSSQASVGTDTQYF. CDR3 DNA: TGTGCCAGCAGCTCTCAGGCTTCGGTGGGCACAGATACGCAGTATTTT.

This rearrangement joins TRBV6-5 to TRBJ1-2; D gene uncertain. The CDR3 has 12 residues. V was clipped by 5 bases and J by 8 bases, with 12 bases between them. Germline CDR1 reads MNHEY; CDR2 reads SVGAGI. In nucleotides, the CDR3 is TGTGCCAGCAGTCGACCGTCAGACGGCTACACCTTC. Protein product: CASSRPSDGYTF.

The chain is built from TRBV20-1 and TRBJ1-3; D not certain. The CDR3 is made up of 13 amino acids. Germline V gene data show CDR1 as DFQATT and CDR2 as SNEGSKA (reference sequence). V was cut by 7 bases and J by 0 bases, with 10 bases left in between. This CDR3 reads CSGAVSSGNTIYF. The CDR3 DNA reads as TGCAGTGGGGCGGTGAGCTCTGGAAACACCATATATTTT.

This clonotype was counted many times. The chain employs TRBV14 and TRBJ1-1; maybe TRBD1 (6 bases). The ends were cut back, 5 bases at V and 4 bases at J, with 23 bases in the middle. The CDR3 runs 17 residues. Germline CDR1 and CDR2: SGHDN and FVKESK. The CDR3 protein is CASSSIYEGGTGTEAFF. CDR3 nucleotides: TGTGCCAGCAGCTCTATTTACGAAGGGGGGACGGGCACTGAAGCTTTCTTT.

J is TRBJ2-2 and V is TRBV5-1, with no clear D. This CDR3 is built from 15 residues. V was cut by 2 bases and J by 2 bases, with 10 bases left in between. The germline CDR1 and CDR2 sequences are SGHRS and YFSETQ. CDR3 protein: CASSFRTRNTGELFF. CDR3 DNA: TGCGCCAGCAGCTTCCGGACCCGTAACACCGGGGAGCTGTTTTTT.

The rearrangement uses TRBV20-1 and TRBJ1-1; TRBD1 might be the D (5 bases). The CDR3 loop spans 13 amino acids. The germline gives CDR1 DFQATT, CDR2 SNEGSKA (reference sequence). Trimming pared 3 bases from V and 4 bases from J, leaving 12 bases between. The CDR3, as DNA: TGCAGTGCTAGCGAGGGGATGGGCACTGAAGCTTTCTTT. It codes for CSASEGMGTEAFF.

DNA for the CDR3: TGCAGCGTTGAAGATTGGAGTAGCGGGGCGGGGGATGAGCAGTTCTTC. It encodes CSVEDWSSGAGDEQFF. The V gene is TRBV29-1, the J gene TRBJ2-1; 8 nucleotides agree with TRBD2. Germline V gene sequence: CDR1 SQVTM, CDR2 ANQGSEA. This CDR3 has 16 residues. V trimming: 0 bases; J trimming: 8 bases; junction bases outside the gene matches: 12.

V usage is TRBV20-1 and J usage is TRBJ1-6, with TRBD1 matching over 10 bases. V lost 3 bases to trimming and J lost 10 bases; unmatched junction nucleotides: 6. This CDR3 is built from 14 residues. Germline CDR1 reads DFQATT; CDR2 reads SNEGSKA (reference sequence). The CDR3 nucleotides read TGCAGTGCTAGGGTCGGACAGGGGGTATCACCCCTCCACTTT. Residues: CSARVGQGVSPLHF.

This rearrangement joins TRBV6-5 to TRBJ2-5; D not certain. Between the trimmed V and J ends, which lost 0 bases and 4 bases, there was a span of 18 bases. The CDR3 contains 17 residues. The V gene's germline CDR1 is MNHEY and CDR2 SVGAGI. The CDR3 is CASSYSLASRIGETQYF. The CDR3, as DNA: TGTGCCAGCAGTTACTCCCTCGCGTCCCGCATAGGAGAGACCCAGTACTTC.